Following are 27 T cell receptor beta chains from one sample sequenced in a study of OX40 agonist ivuxolimab in advanced cancers. Clones were sequenced by immunoSEQ multiplex PCR, and TCRdb holds only the in-frame ones, with some missing. The table includes 100,000 to 150,000 clones, 85% to 95% detected once. The starting material was CD4+ or CD8+ T cells sorted from blood, obtained in a trial of the OX40 agonist ivuxolimab. These receptors all stem from an adult with an advanced solid tumor such as melanoma, head and neck, liver or kidney cancer.

Concerning this clone: The junction does not match germline at one end; this may be a read error. V usage is TRBV18 and J usage is TRBJ2-1, with 7 nucleotides matching TRBD2. CDR1 and CDR2 (germline): KGHSH, LQKENI. The CDR3 spans 16 residues. CDR3 residues: CASSPPGGGNYNEQFF. CDR3 sequence (DNA): TGTGCCAGCTCACCACCGGGGGGGGGAAACTACAACGAGCAGTTCTTC.

The count of this clone is one. The chain recombines TRBV28 with TRBJ2-7; 12 bases match TRBD2. Trimming removed 4 bases from V and 0 bases from J; junction bases left unmatched: 4. The V gene's germline CDR1 is MDHEN and CDR2 SYDVKM. The CDR3 runs to 16 residues. The CDR3 bases are TGTGCCAGCAGTTCCCGGACTAGCGGGATCTCCTACGAGCAGTACTTC. Protein product: CASSSRTSGISYEQYF.

The rearrangement uses TRBV27 and TRBJ2-1; D is unclear. Deletions cut 3 bases from V and 0 bases from J, with 6 bases between. CDR1 MNHEY and CDR2 SMNVEV come from the germline V gene (reference sequence). The CDR3 has 14 amino acids. Here the CDR3 DNA reads TGTGCCAGCAGTTTGGGCTTCTCCTACAATGAGCAGTTCTTC. Its protein product is CASSLGFSYNEQFF.

The chain joins TRBV9 to TRBJ2-2; TRBD1 is a possible D gene (6 bases). CDR1 is SGDLS, CDR2 YYNGEE, per germline. The CDR3 has 17 residues. V lost 3 bases to trimming and J lost 6 bases, with 21 bases between them. The chain's CDR3 is CASSERDTRRIAGELFF. As DNA, the CDR3 is TGTGCCAGCAGCGAACGGGACACGAGGAGAATCGCCGGGGAGCTGTTTTTT.

This chain joins TRBV6-5 and TRBJ1-5; D uncertain. Deletions cut 7 bases from V and 6 bases from J, with 10 bases between. Germline CDR1 MNHEY, CDR2 SVGAGI. The CDR3 length is 12 residues. This CDR3 is CASTDGSQPQHF. CDR3 coding DNA: TGTGCCAGCACCGATGGGAGTCAGCCCCAGCATTTT.

The chain carries TRBV19 and TRBJ1-5; D uncertain. Germline CDR1 reads LNHDA; CDR2 reads SQIVND (reference sequence). The V gene lost 7 bases and the J gene lost 0 bases, with 10 bases spanning the gap. The CDR3 covers 14 residues. The CDR3 protein is CASNWQNSNQPQHF. The CDR3 DNA reads TGTGCCAGTAATTGGCAGAATAGCAATCAGCCCCAGCATTTT.

This chain connects TRBV30 to TRBJ1-1; unclear D gene. CDR3 length: 13 amino acids. The V end was cut by 4 bases, the J end by 1 base, with 10 bases between. CDR1 and CDR2 (germline): GTSNPN, SVGIG (reference sequence). CDR3 sequence: CAWTSYRNTEAFF. The DNA for the CDR3 is TGTGCCTGGACCTCCTATAGGAACACTGAAGCTTTCTTT. The entire variable domain, with the rest obtained from reference TRBV30 and TRBJ1-1, is as follows: SQTIHQWPATLVQPVGSPLSLECTVEGTSNPNLYWYRQAAGRGLQLLFYSVGIGQISSEVPQNLSASRPQDRQFILSSKKLLLSDSGFYLCAWTSYRNTEAFFGQGTRLTVV.

This chain links TRBV10-3 with TRBJ2-5; D gene uncertain. The CDR3 consists of 11 residues. V was trimmed by 10 bases and J by 4 bases, leaving 10 bases between them. Germline-derived CDR1 and CDR2 are ENHRY and SYGVKD. The CDR3 loop is CATSGVETQYF. In nucleotides, the CDR3 is TGTGCCACCTCCGGAGTAGAGACCCAGTACTTC.

CDR3 protein: CASSLNGNYNEQFF. Here the CDR3 DNA reads TGTGCCAGCAGTTTAAACGGGAACTACAATGAGCAGTTCTTC. V and J are TRBV28 and TRBJ2-1, with TRBD2 as a possible D gene (5 bases). Trimming shortened V by 2 bases and J by 3 bases, and 8 bases separated the two germline ends. The CDR3 length is 14 residues. The germline V gene has CDR1 MDHEN and CDR2 SYDVKM.

CDR3 coding DNA: TGTGCCAGCAGCCCGGGGGATGAGCAGTTCTTC. Protein product: CASSPGDEQFF. The chain is built from TRBV7-3 and TRBJ2-1, with D perhaps TRBD2 (6 bases). Trimming cost V 5 bases and J 8 bases, with 7 bases left between them. Germline V CDR1 and CDR2: SGHTA, FQGTGA. CDR3 length equals 11 residues.

The gene calls are TRBV11-2 and TRBJ2-1; 9 bases are shared with TRBD2. Germline lookup yields CDR1 SGHAT and CDR2 FQNNGV. With 4 bases clipped from V and 7 bases from J, the junction kept 5 bases outside the gene matches. The CDR3 extends over 14 amino acids. The CDR3 nucleotides are TGTGCCAGCAGCTCGGGACTAGCAAGAAATGAGCAGTTCTTC. This sequence encodes CASSSGLARNEQFF.

The V and J genes are TRBV5-1 and TRBJ2-5; 10 positions agree with TRBD1. From germline, CDR1 is SGHRS and CDR2 YFSETQ. The CDR3 is 15 amino acids. The J segment lost 4 bases and the V segment lost 3 bases, leaving 6 bases of the junction unmatched. For the CDR3, the DNA is TGCGCCAGCAGCTGGACAGGGGGTTTAGGAGAGACCCAGTACTTC. Protein sequence: CASSWTGGLGETQYF.

This clone was found once. The chain has TRBV9 and TRBJ1-6; weak D call: TRBD1 (5 bases). Germline-derived CDR1 and CDR2 are SGDLS and YYNGEE. Trimming took 2 bases from V and 1 from J, leaving 13 bases between them. The length of the CDR3 is 17 residues. The CDR3 sequence is CASSVLPTGSYNSPLHF. CDR3 coding DNA: TGTGCCAGCAGCGTTCTGCCCACAGGTTCCTATAATTCACCCCTCCACTTT.

V and J are TRBV5-1 and TRBJ2-5, with 7 bases that match TRBD2. CDR1 is SGHRS and CDR2 is YFSETQ in the germline V gene. This CDR3 has 14 amino acids. The trim removed 5 bases at V and 3 bases at J, leaving 7 bases unmatched. Here the CDR3 reads CASRQTSLKETQYF. DNA for the CDR3: TGCGCCAGCAGGCAGACTAGCTTGAAAGAGACCCAGTACTTC.

The CDR3, as DNA: TGTGCCAGCAGCCCCGGTGGAGGAAACACCATATATTTT. It is translated as CASSPGGGNTIYF. The J gene is TRBJ1-3, the V gene TRBV7-9, with D hard to call. The CDR3 loop spans 13 amino acids. Germline V gene lookup returns CDR1 SEHNR and CDR2 FQNEAQ (reference sequence). Trimming shortened V by 5 bases and J by 4 bases, and 9 bases separated the two germline ends. Based on the CDR3 plus reference TRBV7-9 and TRBJ1-3, the full variable domain is DTGVSQNPRHKITKRGQNVTFRCDPISEHNRLYWYRQTLGQGPEFLTYFQNEAQLEKSRLLSDRFSAERPKGSFSTLEIQRTEQGDSAMYLCASSPGGGNTIYFGEGSWLTVV.

V is TRBV13 and J is TRBJ1-4; 7 nucleotides line up with TRBD1. The germline gives CDR1 PRHDT, CDR2 FYEKMQ (reference sequence). Germline trimming cut 4 bases from V and 6 bases from J; bases unmatched to any gene: 14. CDR3 length: 17 residues. The CDR3: CASSYLDRTAADEKLFF. In nucleotides, the CDR3 is TGTGCCAGCAGCTACCTGGACAGGACAGCCGCTGATGAAAAACTGTTTTTT.

This chain connects TRBV27 to TRBJ1-6, with 9 bases fitting TRBD1. V shed 6 bases and J 13 bases; nucleotides not matched to a gene: 7. Germline V gives CDR1 MNHEY, CDR2 SMNVEV (reference sequence). The CDR3 consists of 13 residues. The CDR3 DNA follows: TGTGCCAGCAGGCAGGGACAGGGCCGGCCCCTCCACTTT. Its translation: CASRQGQGRPLHF.

V usage is TRBV11-2 and J usage is TRBJ2-7; D perhaps matches TRBD2 (6 bases). CDR3 length: 13 amino acids. CDR1 SGHAT and CDR2 FQNNGV come from the germline V gene. With 7 bases removed from V and 6 bases from J, the gap between germline ends came to 16 bases. The CDR3 loop reads CASTLLLGGEQYF. CDR3 coding DNA: TGTGCCAGCACCCTCCTGCTGGGAGGCGAGCAGTACTTC.

J is TRBJ2-3 and V is TRBV4-3; D is unresolved. Trimming stripped 1 base from V and 0 bases from J, with 8 bases between. The CDR3 is 15 residues long. CDR1 is LGHNA and CDR2 is YSLEER in the germline V gene. The CDR3 sequence: CASSQVGYSTDTQYF. The DNA for the CDR3 is TGCGCCAGCAGCCAAGTAGGGTATAGCACAGATACGCAGTATTTT.

In this sample, this clone turned up once. At the DNA level, this CDR3 is encoded by other sequences in the same sample as well. The V gene is TRBV5-1, the J gene TRBJ1-4, with 7 bases that match TRBD1. CDR3 length equals 14 residues. Germline values: CDR1 SGHRS, CDR2 YFSETQ. The V gene end was trimmed by 0 bases and the J gene end by 8 bases; junction bases not matched to a gene: 4. CDR3 protein: CASSLGQGGEKLFF. CDR3 DNA: TGCGCCAGCAGCTTGGGACAGGGTGGAGAAAAACTGTTTTTT.

The chain combines TRBV28 with TRBJ2-1; 7 bases agree with TRBD2. Trimming at V came to 6 bases and at J to 9 bases, leaving 17 bases not matched to a gene. This CDR3 spans 16 amino acids. Germline V gene data show CDR1 as MDHEN and CDR2 as SYDVKM. The CDR3 sequence is CASSPWGEGLRTEQFF. The CDR3 DNA reads as TGTGCCAGCAGCCCCTGGGGGGAGGGCCTTCGGACTGAGCAGTTCTTC.

V gene TRBV27 combines with J gene TRBJ1-5; tentatively, D is TRBD1 (5 bases). Trimming took 2 bases from V and 3 from J, leaving 11 bases between them. Germline lookup yields CDR1 MNHEY and CDR2 SMNVEV (reference sequence). The CDR3 runs to 15 residues. The DNA of the CDR3 is TGTGCCAGCAGTTTAAGTTGGGGGGTCAATCAGCCCCAGCATTTT. It encodes CASSLSWGVNQPQHF.

This chain joins TRBV28 and TRBJ1-1, with a possible D match to TRBD1 (5 bases). Trimming pared 2 bases from V and 5 bases from J, leaving 12 bases between. Germline CDR1 MDHEN, CDR2 SYDVKM. The CDR3 totals 14 residues. CDR3 in DNA: TGTGCCAGCAGTTTAATGCAGGGAAGGACTGAAGCTTTCTTT. Its translation: CASSLMQGRTEAFF. Supplemented by reference TRBV28 and TRBJ1-1, the full variable domain reads DVKVTQSSRYLVKRTGEKVFLECVQDMDHENMFWYRQDPGLGLRLIYFSYDVKMKEKGDIPEGYSVSREKKERFSLILESASTNQTSMYLCASSLMQGRTEAFFGQGTRLTVV.

This clone was recorded a few times. This chain's CDR3 is CASSFLSVRSYEQYF. CDR3 DNA sequence: TGTGCCAGCAGCTTCCTTTCCGTCCGTTCCTACGAGCAGTACTTC. V is TRBV11-2 and J is TRBJ2-7; D is uncertain. This CDR3 has 15 residues. V shed 3 bases and J shed 1 base, with 13 bases lying between them. In germline, CDR1 is SGHAT, CDR2 FQNNGV.

The chain is built from TRBV18 and TRBJ1-4; tentative D call: TRBD1 (6 bases). The length of the CDR3 is 15 residues. Trimming stripped 6 bases from V and 3 bases from J, with 14 bases between. Germline assignment: CDR1 KGHSH and CDR2 LQKENI. The CDR3, as DNA: TGTGCCAGCTCGCCCGACAGGTTACCTAATGAAAAACTGTTTTTT. Translation: CASSPDRLPNEKLFF.

The CDR3 bases are TGTGCCAGCAGCGACAGGTTCAATCAGCCCCAGCATTTT. This encodes CASSDRFNQPQHF. The chain joins TRBV27 to TRBJ1-5; D is possibly TRBD1 (6 bases). The CDR3 has 13 residues. Trimming took 6 bases from V and 3 from J, leaving 9 bases between them. The germline V gene encodes CDR1 MNHEY and CDR2 SMNVEV (reference sequence).

The V call is TRBV27, the J call TRBJ2-1; 12 bases agree with TRBD2. From germline, CDR1 is MNHEY and CDR2 SMNVEV (reference sequence). Trimming cost V 7 bases and J 4 bases; bases outside gene matches: 11. The CDR3 is 17 residues long. The CDR3: CASTPKELAGGYNEQFF. The DNA for the CDR3 is TGTGCCAGCACCCCGAAGGAACTAGCGGGAGGATACAATGAGCAGTTCTTC.